The 32 T cell receptor beta chains below all came from one sample that was sequenced in a study of a mutant IDH1 vaccine in newly diagnosed glioma. The time point denotes: week 47, end of study. In the vaccine, a single dose held 300 ug of the mutant IDH1 20-mer peptide, along with topical imiquimod. No antigen has been assigned to these receptors. Libraries were prepared by immunoSEQ multiplex PCR; TCRdb keeps only in-frame clonotypes and omits some of them. The profile shows some 87,000 clones, 80% to 90% of them singletons. Sequencing was performed on PBMCs, taken from a glioma patient whose treatment included an IDH1 peptide vaccine. These receptors came from a middle-aged man with glioma.

The V call is TRBV6-5, the J call TRBJ1-2; 7 positions agree with TRBD1. Germline values: CDR1 MNHEY, CDR2 SVGAGI. V dropped 6 bases and J dropped 7; count of bases not matched to a gene: 2. The CDR3 sequence is 11 residues long. The CDR3 region has the DNA TGTGCCAGCAGACGACAGGGTGGCTACACCTTC. Translation gives CASRRQGGYTF.

The V and J genes are TRBV19 and TRBJ2-1; D not resolved. CDR1 is LNHDA and CDR2 is SQIVND in the germline V gene (reference sequence). The CDR3 runs to 13 residues. V lost 3 bases and J 7 bases, leaving 10 bases between the germline ends. In DNA form, the CDR3 reads TGTGCCAGTAGTATCGGAACTGAAAATGAGCAGTTCTTC. This translates into CASSIGTENEQFF.

The genes are TRBV14 and TRBJ2-3; no clear D. The CDR3 consists of 14 residues. Germline V gene lookup returns CDR1 SGHDN and CDR2 FVKESK. Trimming removed 2 bases at V and 1 base at J, with 7 bases between. The CDR3 nucleotides are TGTGCCAGCAGCCAAAGATCCCGCACAGATACGCAGTATTTT. Amino acids: CASSQRSRTDTQYF.

A single count supports this clone. The chain carries TRBV27 and TRBJ2-7; D may be TRBD2 (6 bases). The CDR3 is 16 amino acids. Germline assignment: CDR1 MNHEY and CDR2 SMNVEV (reference sequence). Trimming stripped 5 bases from V and 1 base from J, with 18 bases between. Here the CDR3 reads CASSLRGAGRSYEQYF. CDR3 coding DNA: TGTGCCAGCAGTCTTCGGGGTGCGGGGCGGTCCTACGAGCAGTACTTC.

This chain joins TRBV10-3 and TRBJ2-1; D is possibly TRBD1 (5 bases). The germline V gene has CDR1 ENHRY and CDR2 SYGVKD. The CDR3 loop spans 13 amino acids. The V end was cut by 9 bases, the J end by 5 bases, with 14 bases between. The CDR3 region has the DNA TGTGCCATGGGGCCCACACCAGACAATGAGCAGTTCTTC. Protein: CAMGPTPDNEQFF.

The V and J genes are TRBV7-9 and TRBJ1-1, with D perhaps TRBD1 (6 bases). Germline-derived CDR1 and CDR2 are SEHNR and FQNEAQ (reference sequence). V was clipped by 1 base and J by 1 base, with 10 bases between them. CDR3 length equals 15 residues. For the CDR3, the DNA is TGTGCCAGCAGCTTAGGAAAGGGGGAGAACACTGAAGCTTTCTTT. Its protein is CASSLGKGENTEAFF. Supplemented by reference TRBV7-9 and TRBJ1-1, the full variable domain reads DTGVSQNPRHKITKRGQNVTFRCDPISEHNRLYWYRQTLGQGPEFLTYFQNEAQLEKSRLLSDRFSAERPKGSFSTLEIQRTEQGDSAMYLCASSLGKGENTEAFFGQGTRLTVV.

The V call is TRBV27, the J call TRBJ2-7; a weak D match, TRBD2 (6 bases). The V and J ends lost 3 bases and 2 bases respectively, with 8 bases between them. Germline V gene sequence: CDR1 MNHEY, CDR2 SMNVEV (reference sequence). This CDR3 spans 13 amino acids. In nucleotides, the CDR3 is TGTGCCAGCAGTTTCGGGGGAACCTACGAGCAGTACTTC. It translates to CASSFGGTYEQYF.

This chain links TRBV19 with TRBJ2-7; D remains ambiguous. The CDR3 is 16 amino acids. Per the germline V gene, CDR1 is LNHDA and CDR2 is SQIVND (reference sequence). Trimming cost V 3 bases and J 5 bases, with 20 bases left between them. The CDR3 nucleotides are TGTGCCAGTAGTATGGGTGATCGGACGCACCCCCACGAGCAGTACTTC. Translated: CASSMGDRTHPHEQYF.

V and J are TRBV23-1 and TRBJ1-1; 9 bases fit TRBD1. TRBV23-1 is given ORF status, its function remaining uncertain. The V segment lost 1 base and the J segment 1 base; nucleotides outside the gene matches: 7. The CDR3 sequence is 17 residues long. The CDR3 DNA sequence: TGCGCCAGCAGTCAATGGGCCGGGACAGGGAAGAACACTGAAGCTTTCTTT. Translating it yields CASSQWAGTGKNTEAFF.

The J gene is TRBJ2-5, the V gene TRBV5-4, with D perhaps matching TRBD1 or TRBD2 (7 bases each). The V and J ends lost 4 bases and 5 bases respectively, with 24 bases between them. The length of the CDR3 is 17 residues. Germline assignment: CDR1 SGHNT and CDR2 YYREEE (reference sequence). CDR3 nucleotide sequence: TGTGCCAGCAGCACCCCCCGGGACAGCGGACTAGGGGAGACCCAGTACTTC. This gives the protein CASSTPRDSGLGETQYF.

The CDR3 DNA sequence: TGCGCCAGCAGCCGGCGGACAGGGGAGACTGAAAAACTGTTTTTT. It yields the protein CASSRRTGETEKLFF. This rearrangement joins TRBV4-3 to TRBJ1-4; 9 bases are a match to TRBD1. The CDR3 has 15 amino acids. Losses at the gene ends were 4 bases for V and 7 bases for J; bases not matched to a gene: 7. Germline V gives CDR1 LGHNA, CDR2 YSLEER.

The rearrangement links TRBV9 to TRBJ2-3, with D possibly TRBD1 on 6 matching bases. CDR1 is SGDLS, CDR2 YYNGEE, per germline. The V and J ends lost 1 base and 5 bases respectively, with 8 bases between them. The CDR3 runs 13 residues. The CDR3 sequence is CASSVQGRDTQYF. The CDR3 DNA follows: TGTGCCAGCAGCGTACAGGGGAGAGATACGCAGTATTTT. Variable domain in full (rest from reference TRBV9 and TRBJ2-3): DSGVTQTPKHLITATGQRVTLRCSPRSGDLSVYWYQQSLDQGLQFLIQYYNGEERAKGNILERFSAQQFPDLHSELNLSSLELGDSALYFCASSVQGRDTQYFGPGTRLTVL.

The chain uses TRBV6-4 and TRBJ2-5, with D tentatively TRBD1 or TRBD2 (5 bases each). The CDR3 is made up of 14 amino acids. Germline CDR1 MRHNA, CDR2 SNTAGT. V dropped 4 bases and J dropped 5 bases, with 14 bases sitting between them. CDR3 in amino acids: CASSGRGSVETQYF. CDR3 in DNA: TGTGCCAGCAGTGGTCGGGGCTCGGTGGAGACCCAGTACTTC.

The chain couples TRBV11-3 to TRBJ2-7, with D maybe TRBD1 (5 bases). V was clipped by 6 bases and J by 3 bases, with 15 bases between them. The CDR3 contains 14 residues. The germline V gene encodes CDR1 SGHNT and CDR2 YENEEA. The CDR3 sequence: CASSLKAGNYEQYF. For the CDR3, the DNA is TGTGCCAGCAGTTTAAAGGCAGGGAACTACGAGCAGTACTTC.

The chain recombines TRBV7-9 with TRBJ2-7; the match to TRBD2 covers 8 bases. This CDR3 contains 15 residues. The V and J ends lost 0 bases and 5 bases, in that order; junction bases with no gene match: 6. Germline values: CDR1 SEHNR, CDR2 FQNEAQ (reference sequence). CDR3 coding DNA: TGTGCCAGCAGCTTAGCCGGGACTAGGTCTAACGAGCAGTACTTC. Translating gives CASSLAGTRSNEQYF.

A remark on this clone: A junction end diverges from the germline sequence, so it may reflect a read error. The chain's CDR3 is CASSLPGMGEKLFF. The DNA of the CDR3 is TGTGCCAGCAGCTTGCCGGGAATGGGGGAAAAACTGTTTTTT. The chain uses TRBV5-3 and TRBJ1-4; D not resolved. TRBV5-3 is known as an ORF, though its function is uncertain. This CDR3 region has 14 residues.

The CDR3 protein is CASSQGRAYEQYF. As DNA, the CDR3 is TGCGCCAGCAGCCAAGGGCGGGCCTACGAGCAGTACTTC. The genes are TRBV4-3 and TRBJ2-7; D is possibly TRBD2 (5 bases). CDR3 length: 13 residues. Germline assignment: CDR1 LGHNA and CDR2 YSLEER. The V and J ends lost 1 base and 2 bases respectively, with 6 bases between them.

This clone is a singleton in its sample. The J gene is TRBJ2-1, the V gene TRBV20-1, with 7 bases that match TRBD2. CDR1 and CDR2 from the germline V gene are DFQATT and SNEGSKA (reference sequence). CDR3 length equals 11 residues. V trimming: 6 bases; J trimming: 11 bases; junction bases outside the gene matches: 7. The CDR3 region has the DNA TGCAGTGCAAAAGCCGGGACTAAGCAGTTCTTC. Amino acids: CSAKAGTKQFF.

The rearrangement joins TRBV18 to TRBJ2-7; 8 nucleotides line up with TRBD1. The CDR3 is 14 amino acids. CDR1 is KGHSH, CDR2 LQKENI, per germline. Trimming cost V 6 bases and J 7 bases; bases outside gene matches: 11. CDR3: CASSPGTGLGEQYF. In DNA, the CDR3 is TGTGCCAGCTCCCCCGGGACAGGCCTTGGGGAGCAGTACTTC.

This chain joins TRBV30 and TRBJ2-5; 13 nucleotides agree with TRBD2. The J call may be in error: the DNA end matches TRBJ2-7 better. The CDR3 runs 14 residues. Germline CDR1 and CDR2: GTSNPN and SVGIG (reference sequence). Here the CDR3 reads CAWSVLAGGGEQYF. In DNA form, the CDR3 reads TGTGCCTGGAGTGTACTAGCGGGAGGGGGCGAGCAGTACTTC.

J is TRBJ1-2 and V is TRBV27; 8 positions match TRBD1. Germline CDR1 reads MNHEY; CDR2 reads SMNVEV (reference sequence). With V trimmed by 0 bases and J by 4 bases, 4 bases remained unmatched. The CDR3 has 15 residues. CDR3 bases: TGTGCCAGCAGTTTATCGGGGACAGGACCCTATGGCTACACCTTC. Its protein product is CASSLSGTGPYGYTF.

This clone was seen only a few times. The chain employs TRBV6-5 and TRBJ2-5; 7 bases are shared with TRBD2. CDR3 size: 14 residues. From germline, CDR1 is MNHEY and CDR2 SVGAGI. J gave up 2 bases and V 0 bases, and 0 bases lay outside the gene matches. The CDR3 coding sequence is TGTGCCAGCAGTTACTCGGGGGGGCAAGAGACCCAGTACTTC. Amino acid sequence: CASSYSGGQETQYF.

The chain couples TRBV25-1 to TRBJ1-2; 9 nucleotides line up with TRBD1. From germline, CDR1 is MGHDK and CDR2 SYGVNS. The CDR3 covers 15 residues. V shed 5 bases, J shed 7 bases, and the junction held 11 bases outside the gene matches. CDR3 DNA: TGTGCCAGCAGTAGGACAGGGGCCTACCGAAGTGGCTACACCTTC. It encodes CASSRTGAYRSGYTF.

This chain connects TRBV6-4 to TRBJ2-3; 14 nucleotides line up with TRBD2. CDR1 is MRHNA and CDR2 is SNTAGT in the germline V gene. This CDR3 is 15 amino acids long. V shed 6 bases and J 3 bases; nucleotides not matched to a gene: 2. The CDR3 protein is CASSRTSGRTDTQYF. The CDR3 coding sequence is TGTGCCAGCAGCAGGACTAGCGGGAGGACAGATACGCAGTATTTT.

J is TRBJ1-1 and V is TRBV6-1; the D gene is possibly TRBD1 (5 bases). CDR1 and CDR2 (germline): MNHNS, SASEGT. Between the trimmed V and J ends, which lost 7 bases and 1 base, there was a span of 16 bases. This CDR3 has 15 amino acids. CDR3 region: CASIPRVAGNTEAFF. The CDR3 DNA sequence: TGTGCCAGCATCCCCAGGGTCGCGGGGAACACTGAAGCTTTCTTT.

The chain links TRBV6-6 to TRBJ2-3; 10 bases agree with TRBD2. Germline lookup yields CDR1 MNHNY and CDR2 SVGAGI (reference sequence). The CDR3 spans 13 residues. V lost 10 bases, J lost 1 base, and 2 bases stayed unmatched. The CDR3 loop reads CAILAGGTDTQYF. CDR3 sequence (DNA): TGTGCCATTCTAGCGGGGGGCACAGATACGCAGTATTTT.

This clone was seen only once. This chain uses TRBV2 with TRBJ1-5, with D perhaps matching TRBD1 (5 bases). The CDR3 runs to 21 residues. Germline lookup yields CDR1 SNHLY and CDR2 FYNNEI. Trimming pared 2 bases from V and 0 bases from J, leaving 26 bases between. DNA for the CDR3: TGTGCCAGCAGTGAATTCGGGACTCCTTTTGGGGGGAACGATAGCAATCAGCCCCAGCATTTT. It yields the protein CASSEFGTPFGGNDSNQPQHF.

The chain combines TRBV5-1 with TRBJ1-1; 9 nucleotides align to TRBD1. Germline-derived CDR1 and CDR2 are SGHRS and YFSETQ. The CDR3 covers 16 residues. V lost 1 base and J lost 4; bases outside the gene matches: 8. This CDR3 is CASSLRTGARGTEAFF. Here the CDR3 DNA reads TGCGCCAGCAGCTTGCGGACAGGGGCTAGGGGCACTGAAGCTTTCTTT.

The J gene is TRBJ1-1, the V gene TRBV2, with a weak D call TRBD1 (5 bases). V gave up 4 bases and J gave up 2 bases, with 11 bases separating them. CDR1 is SNHLY and CDR2 is FYNNEI in the germline V gene. The CDR3 totals 14 residues. The CDR3 DNA reads as TGTGCCAGCAGTGTTACAGGACACAACACTGAAGCTTTCTTT. Translated, it gives CASSVTGHNTEAFF.

This chain uses TRBV19 with TRBJ2-4; D call uncertain. The CDR3 is 18 amino acids. In germline, CDR1 is LNHDA, CDR2 SQIVND (reference sequence). Trimming removed 3 bases at V and 1 base at J, with 19 bases between. The CDR3, as DNA: TGTGCCAGTAGTATTGCCGGGCCCTCGGCCGGGGCCAAAAACATTCAGTACTTC. Translation: CASSIAGPSAGAKNIQYF.

The rearrangement joins TRBV5-1 to TRBJ2-7; 7 bases are shared with TRBD1. Germline V gene lookup returns CDR1 SGHRS and CDR2 YFSETQ. The CDR3 extends over 17 amino acids. V shed 5 bases and J 1 base; nucleotides not matched to a gene: 15. The CDR3 spells CASRTGLFFSMSYEQYF. The CDR3 DNA reads as TGCGCCAGCAGGACAGGGTTATTCTTTTCAATGTCCTACGAGCAGTACTTC.

The chain combines TRBV7-9 with TRBJ1-1; 8 bases agree with TRBD1. Germline trimming cut 3 bases from V and 2 bases from J; bases unmatched to any gene: 11. CDR3 length: 17 residues. Germline loops: CDR1 SEHNR, CDR2 FQNEAQ (reference sequence). The CDR3 sequence is CASSFHVRTGHNTEAFF. The CDR3 nucleotides are TGTGCCAGCAGCTTCCACGTCAGGACAGGGCATAACACTGAAGCTTTCTTT. The variable domain in full, with the rest retrieved from reference TRBV7-9 and TRBJ1-1, is DTGVSQNPRHKITKRGQNVTFRCDPISEHNRLYWYRQTLGQGPEFLTYFQNEAQLEKSRLLSDRFSAERPKGSFSTLEIQRTEQGDSAMYLCASSFHVRTGHNTEAFFGQGTRLTVV.